One and the same sample provided the 5 T cell receptor beta chains below, sequenced in a study of blood T cell repertoires in COVID-19 (TCRdb year 2020). The library was generated by the immunoSEQ multiplex PCR assay. Here the immuneACCESS table is served through TCRdb, limited to in-frame sequences with V and J called. Missing clones are a known gap in these copies; in checked studies unresolved V genes cover under half, and the rest lacks a known reason. The sample table shows about 430,000 clones, and around 89% are seen once. The ten biggest clones cover roughly 1.1% of the sample. The sequenced sample consisted of PBMCs or T cells enriched from blood (not recorded which). These receptor sequences come from a man aged 30 to 39 who had recovered from COVID-19.

The chain recombines TRBV21-1 with TRBJ2-3; TRBD1 was called by the table and not checked on the DNA. TRBV21-1 is listed as a pseudogene. The length of the CDR3 is 17 residues. CDR3 protein: CASSKGQGLWVTDTQYF. Written as DNA, the CDR3 is TGTGCCAGCAGCAAAGGGCAGGGGCTATGGGTCACAGATACGCAGTATTTT.

The V and J genes are TRBV18 and TRBJ2-1; 7 positions match TRBD2. Germline loops: CDR1 KGHSH, CDR2 LQKENI. V lost 2 bases and J lost 8; bases outside the gene matches: 12. The CDR3 runs to 16 residues. DNA for the CDR3: TGTGCCAGCTCACCAAGGTCTAGCGGAGCGTGGGATGAGCAGTTCTTC. Protein sequence: CASSPRSSGAWDEQFF.

The chain joins TRBV6-5 to TRBJ2-2; D unclear. Germline values: CDR1 MNHEY, CDR2 SVGAGI. The V end lost 8 bases, the J end lost 6 bases, and 16 bases lay between the germline ends. The CDR3 covers 14 residues. This chain's CDR3 is CASSQQAQAGELFF. In nucleotides, the CDR3 is TGTGCCAGCTCCCAGCAGGCCCAAGCCGGGGAGCTGTTTTTT.

This chain links TRBV20-1 with TRBJ2-1; tentatively, D is TRBD2 (6 bases). V dropped 4 bases and J dropped 8 bases, with 9 bases sitting between them. Germline loops: CDR1 DFQATT, CDR2 SNEGSKA (reference sequence). The CDR3 is 11 residues long. This CDR3 is CSAKGLDEQFF. The CDR3 region has the DNA TGCAGTGCTAAGGGACTGGATGAGCAGTTCTTC.

This chain joins TRBV7-2 and TRBJ1-1; D is unclear. CDR3 size: 13 residues. With 4 bases removed from V and 10 bases from J, the gap between germline ends came to 16 bases. In germline, CDR1 is SGHTA, CDR2 FQGNSA. The CDR3 DNA reads as TGTGCCAGCAGCTCGCAGACGGGGTCGGTAGCTTTCTTT. Translation gives CASSSQTGSVAFF.